What follows is one T cell receptor beta chain and its context. This sample was taken from a study of OX40 agonist ivuxolimab in advanced cancers. Germline values: CDR1 MGHRA, CDR2 YSYEKL. V lost 0 bases, J lost 4 bases, and 12 bases lay in between. This CDR3 is built from 15 residues. TCRdb keeps only in-frame clones here, not all; method: immunoSEQ multiplex PCR. Of roughly 29,000 clones listed, less than 95% are singletons. The J gene is TRBJ1-1, the V gene TRBV4-1; tentative D call: TRBD1 (5 bases). This TCR was sampled from an adult with an advanced solid tumor such as melanoma, head and neck, liver or kidney cancer. This specimen was CD4+ or CD8+ T cells sorted from blood, taken in a trial of the OX40 agonist ivuxolimab. The CDR3 protein is CASSQEPGLATEAFF. CDR3 bases: TGCGCCAGCAGCCAAGAGCCAGGGCTGGCCACTGAAGCTTTCTTT.